This TCR beta chain came from a study of early T cells in non-severe SARS-CoV-2 infection. Unique molecular identifiers (one per individual cDNA molecule) were attached. TCRdb passed the 5' RACE reads through MiXCR, listing each CDR3 protein once. The sample has more than 95,000 distinct CDR3 sequences, approximately 10% seen once. V shed 1 base and J 6 bases; nucleotides not matched to a gene: 6. Germline V gene data show CDR1 as LGHNA and CDR2 as YNFKEQ. The CDR3 contains 15 residues. The sample was whole blood, taken at baseline. The receptor was isolated from an adult who was a healthcare worker with PCR-confirmed SARS-CoV-2 infection or an uninfected control (not recorded which). The chain recombines TRBV4-2 with TRBJ2-7, with TRBD2 identical over 10 bases. CDR3 protein: CASSQGIAGGAEQYF. CDR3 sequence (DNA): TGTGCCAGCAGCCAAGGAATAGCGGGAGGAGCCGAGCAGTACTTC.